These 29 T cell receptor beta chains share one sample of origin, sequenced in a study of T cells in Graves' hyperthyroidism and ophthalmopathy. The CDR3 regions of TCR beta were amplified from RNA transcripts. Primed by the HTBI set, a first-round RT-PCR was run on the TCR CDR3. TCRdb independently ran MiXCR on the multiplex PCR reads; one entry per CDR3 protein. The profile covers over 150,000 distinct CDR3 sequences, with approximately 15% appearing a single time and around 29% taken by the ten largest. Sequenced material: blood. The receptor set was obtained from a woman between 45 and 65 years old with Graves' hyperthyroidism.

Ten or more counts support this clonotype. The gene calls are TRBV7-2 and TRBJ2-2, with unresolved D. V lost 1 base and J 4 bases, leaving 4 bases between the germline ends. The CDR3 covers 13 residues. The germline gives CDR1 SGHTA, CDR2 FQGNSA. CDR3 sequence: CASSLVITGELFF. The DNA of the CDR3 is TGTGCCAGCAGCTTAGTAATCACCGGGGAGCTGTTTTTT.

The V gene is TRBV2, the J gene TRBJ1-3, with D perhaps matching TRBD1 (5 bases). Germline CDR1 SNHLY, CDR2 FYNNEI. The germline V and J ends were trimmed by 7 bases and 10 bases, with 23 bases remaining between them. This CDR3 region has 15 residues. The CDR3 DNA reads TGTGCCAGCATTCACGGGGCGTGGACTGGAGATACCATATATTTT. The encoded protein is CASIHGAWTGDTIYF.

This clonotype was seen many times. The chain recombines TRBV9 with TRBJ2-4, with D maybe TRBD2 (6 bases). V lost 4 bases to trimming and J lost 8 bases, with 22 bases between them. Germline V lookup: CDR1 SGDLS, CDR2 YYNGEE. CDR3 length: 16 amino acids. In DNA form, the CDR3 reads TGTGCCAGCAGCCCTGATGAACTCGGACTAAGCGACATTCAGTACTTC. Amino acid sequence: CASSPDELGLSDIQYF.

In its sample, this clonotype was seen many times. The V call is TRBV12-3 or TRBV12-4, the J call TRBJ1-4; unclear D gene. The V gene lost 0 bases and the J gene lost 0 bases, with 11 bases spanning the gap. The CDR3 runs 17 residues. CDR3: CASSLAGAVATNEKLFF. In DNA form, the CDR3 reads TGTGCCAGCAGTTTAGCGGGCGCTGTAGCAACTAATGAAAAACTGTTTTTT.

CDR3 bases: TGTGCCAGCAGTTTGACAGGGCAGGGTGAAGCTTTCTTT. Its protein product is CASSLTGQGEAFF. The rearrangement joins TRBV12-3 or TRBV12-4 to TRBJ1-1; TRBD1 matches at 7 bases. CDR3 length: 13 amino acids. V was pared by 3 bases and J by 7 bases, with 5 bases of the junction left unmatched.

This clonotype was seen a single time. The rearrangement links TRBV18 to TRBJ2-3; 10 nucleotides line up with TRBD1. Trimming at V came to 6 bases and at J to 6 bases, leaving 9 bases not matched to a gene. CDR1 and CDR2 (germline): KGHSH, LQKENI. The CDR3 consists of 15 residues. The CDR3 protein is CASSTTGGRRDTQYF. The CDR3 DNA is TGTGCCAGCTCGACGACAGGGGGCAGGAGGGATACGCAGTATTTT.

This clonotype was recorded many times. V and J are TRBV11-3 and TRBJ2-5, with TRBD1 as a possible D gene (5 bases). The CDR3 runs to 15 residues. V shed 1 base and J shed 4 bases, with 13 bases lying between them. Germline V gives CDR1 SGHNT, CDR2 YENEEA. The CDR3, as DNA: TGTGCCAGCAGCTTAGGACAGAGACCTTCAGAGACCCAGTACTTC. Translation: CASSLGQRPSETQYF.

This clonotype was observed at least ten times. The germline gene is not matched at one end of the junction; a read error may be the cause. This chain joins TRBV7-6 and TRBJ2-7, with D possibly matching TRBD2 (5 bases). Germline CDR1 reads SGHVS; CDR2 reads FNYEAQ. The CDR3 length is 16 residues. CDR3: CASSPKRAESSYKQYF. The CDR3 DNA sequence: TGTGCCAGCAGCCCCAAGAGGGCGGAGAGCTCCTACAAGCAGTACTTC.

There are many counts of this clonotype. This chain joins TRBV20-1 and TRBJ1-4; no clear D gene. Germline V gene sequence: CDR1 DFQATT, CDR2 SNEGSKA (reference sequence). The CDR3 runs to 12 residues. The V end lost 3 bases, the J end lost 8 bases, and 10 bases lay between the germline ends. CDR3 in DNA: TGCAGTGCTAGTGATGGGGTCGAAAAACTGTTTTTT. As protein: CSASDGVEKLFF.

Ten or more counts support this clonotype. The chain employs TRBV7-2 and TRBJ2-3; D is perhaps TRBD2 (6 bases). The length of the CDR3 is 15 residues. Germline V gene sequence: CDR1 SGHTA, CDR2 FQGNSA. With 5 bases removed from V and 8 bases from J, the gap between germline ends came to 20 bases. The CDR3 protein is CASSPGGSHGGTQYF. CDR3 nucleotides: TGTGCCAGCAGCCCTGGGGGGAGCCACGGGGGTACGCAGTATTTT.

This clonotype was counted many times. The chain combines TRBV20-1 with TRBJ1-1, with a tentative D call TRBD1 (5 bases). The CDR3 covers 14 residues. Germline V gives CDR1 DFQATT, CDR2 SNEGSKA (reference sequence). Trimming removed 4 bases at V and 5 bases at J, with 17 bases between. In nucleotides, the CDR3 is TGCAGTGCTACAAAGCAGGGTGCGTCAACTGAAGCTTTCTTT. The encoded protein is CSATKQGASTEAFF.

This clonotype has a count of ten or more. This chain connects TRBV20-1 to TRBJ1-2; 7 bases align to TRBD1. With V trimmed by 2 bases and J by 4 bases, 7 bases remained unmatched. Germline CDR1 is DFQATT and CDR2 is SNEGSKA (reference sequence). The CDR3 is 14 residues long. The CDR3 DNA follows: TGCAGTGCTAGAATCGGACAGGCCCTCTATGGCTACACCTTC. This encodes CSARIGQALYGYTF.

This clonotype was counted at least ten times. The chain combines TRBV18 with TRBJ1-6, with 9 bases lining up with TRBD1. Trimming at V came to 6 bases and at J to 5 bases, leaving 2 bases not matched to a gene. There are 14 residues in the CDR3. CDR1 and CDR2 (germline): KGHSH, LQKENI. The CDR3 loop is CASSRDRDNSPLHF. In nucleotides, the CDR3 is TGTGCCAGCTCCAGGGACAGGGATAATTCACCCCTCCACTTT. The full variable domain, rest sourced from reference TRBV18 and TRBJ1-6, is NAGVMQNPRHLVRRRGQEARLRCSPMKGHSHVYWYRQLPEEGLKFMVYLQKENIIDESGMPKERFSAEFPKEGPSILRIQQVVRGDSAAYFCASSRDRDNSPLHFGNGTRLTVT.

The V and J genes are TRBV20-1 and TRBJ1-1; no firm D call. From germline, CDR1 is DFQATT and CDR2 SNEGSKA (reference sequence). This CDR3 has 12 amino acids. Trimming took 0 bases from V and 11 from J, leaving 13 bases between them. CDR3 sequence: CSARDAGNVAFF. CDR3 sequence (DNA): TGCAGTGCTAGAGATGCGGGGAATGTTGCTTTCTTT.

Many counts were recorded for this clonotype. The rearrangement uses TRBV6-1 and TRBJ1-1; no firm D call. Between the trimmed V and J ends, which lost 7 bases and 7 bases, there was a span of 16 bases. Germline lookup yields CDR1 MNHNS and CDR2 SASEGT. The CDR3 covers 13 residues. Here the CDR3 reads CASTLQREGEAFF. In DNA form, the CDR3 reads TGTGCCAGCACCCTACAGAGGGAGGGTGAAGCTTTCTTT.

This clonotype came up many times. The rearrangement links TRBV6-1 to TRBJ1-2, with D possibly matching TRBD1 (6 bases). Germline loops: CDR1 MNHNS, CDR2 SASEGT. The CDR3 consists of 14 residues. V dropped 3 bases and J dropped 2 bases, with 10 bases sitting between them. The CDR3 DNA is TGTGCCAGCAGTGATCCGGGGGCGAACTATGGCTACACCTTC. The encoded protein is CASSDPGANYGYTF.

This clonotype was detected ten times or more. The V gene is TRBV25-1, the J gene TRBJ1-1; D not resolved. Trimming stripped 1 base from V and 6 bases from J, with 12 bases between. The germline V gene encodes CDR1 MGHDK and CDR2 SYGVNS. This CDR3 has 14 residues. The CDR3 nucleotides read TGTGCCAGCAGTGAATTGGGAGATTTCGCTGAAGCTTTCTTT. Its protein product is CASSELGDFAEAFF.

There are many counts of this clonotype. The CDR3 coding sequence is TGTGCCAGCAGCGGGACAGGGGGCGTTTATCCCACAGATACGCAGTATTTT. It translates to CASSGTGGVYPTDTQYF. This sequence joins TRBV11-1 and TRBJ2-3; 12 bases map to TRBD1. Germline lookup yields CDR1 SGHAT and CDR2 FQDESV (reference sequence). This CDR3 has 17 residues. J gave up 2 bases and V 5 bases, and 8 bases lay outside the gene matches.

This clonotype was picked up many times. The genes are TRBV7-9 and TRBJ1-1; no definite D call. V was pared by 5 bases and J by 7 bases, with 11 bases between. The CDR3 totals 12 residues. The germline CDR1 and CDR2 sequences are SEHNR and FQNEAQ (reference sequence). The CDR3 region is CASSREDGEAFF. The CDR3 nucleotides read TGTGCCAGCAGCCGGGAGGACGGTGAAGCTTTCTTT.

This clonotype was found many times. The gene calls are TRBV11-2 and TRBJ2-1; 8 positions agree with TRBD1. The germline CDR1 and CDR2 sequences are SGHAT and FQNNGV. J lost 0 bases, V lost 5 bases, and 12 bases had no gene match. This CDR3 spans 18 amino acids. CDR3 bases: TGTGCCAGCAGCCCCGGACAGGGTGGGGGTAGCTCCTACAATGAGCAGTTCTTC. It specifies CASSPGQGGGSSYNEQFF. The whole variable domain, remainder taken from reference TRBV11-2 and TRBJ2-1, is EAGVAQSPRYKIIEKRQSVAFWCNPISGHATLYWYQQILGQGPKLLIQFQNNGVVDDSQLPKDRFSAERLKGVDSTLKIQPAKLEDSAVYLCASSPGQGGGSSYNEQFFGPGTRLTVL.

This clonotype showed up many times. The V and J genes are TRBV28 and TRBJ2-7, with a weak D call TRBD1 (6 bases). The V end was cut by 7 bases, the J end by 7 bases, with 14 bases between. This CDR3 is built from 12 residues. In germline, CDR1 is MDHEN, CDR2 SYDVKM. The CDR3 nucleotides are TGTGCCAGCACAACGGGACATCGGGAGCAGTACTTC. Residues: CASTTGHREQYF. Supplemented by reference TRBV28 and TRBJ2-7, the full variable domain reads DVKVTQSSRYLVKRTGEKVFLECVQDMDHENMFWYRQDPGLGLRLIYFSYDVKMKEKGDIPEGYSVSREKKERFSLILESASTNQTSMYLCASTTGHREQYFGPGTRLTVT.

This clonotype was seen many times. J is TRBJ2-7 and V is TRBV7-3; no clear D gene. This CDR3 contains 13 residues. V dropped 3 bases and J dropped 7 bases, with 13 bases sitting between them. Germline CDR1 and CDR2: SGHTA and FQGTGA. The CDR3 bases are TGTGCCAGCAGCTTCCCCCCGGCCCCTGAGCAGTACTTC. This encodes CASSFPPAPEQYF.

The chain joins TRBV19 to TRBJ1-1, with D maybe TRBD1 (5 bases). The CDR3 runs to 15 residues. Germline V gene sequence: CDR1 LNHDA, CDR2 SQIVND (reference sequence). Trimming took off 7 bases at V and 0 bases at J, with 15 bases between the two ends. The CDR3 DNA reads TGTGCCAGTAAGGCCGGGGGGTCCATGAACACTGAAGCTTTCTTT. This translates into CASKAGGSMNTEAFF.

This clonotype has at least ten counts. The chain has TRBV7-9 and TRBJ1-5; tentatively, D is TRBD1 (6 bases). From germline, CDR1 is SEHNR and CDR2 FQNEAQ (reference sequence). Trimming stripped 6 bases from V and 6 bases from J, with 9 bases between. This CDR3 spans 12 amino acids. CDR3 nucleotide sequence: TGTGCCAGCAGACAGGGTACTCAGCCCCAGCATTTT. Protein sequence: CASRQGTQPQHF.

Many counts were recorded for this clonotype. The rearrangement uses TRBV12-3 or TRBV12-4 and TRBJ2-7; 9 nucleotides line up with TRBD2. The CDR3 totals 13 residues. V lost 3 bases and J lost 9; bases outside the gene matches: 6. The CDR3 region has the DNA TGTGCCAGCAGTTTCAGCGGGGGGCGGGGGCAGTACTTC. As protein: CASSFSGGRGQYF.

The chain combines TRBV2 with TRBJ2-1, with D possibly matching TRBD1 (7 bases). The V end lost 3 bases, the J end lost 8 bases, and 14 bases lay between the germline ends. CDR1 and CDR2 (germline): SNHLY, FYNNEI. The CDR3 runs to 14 residues. CDR3 sequence (DNA): TGTGCCAGCAGTGAGAGCAGGGGGGCCGATGAGCAGTTCTTC. Its translation: CASSESRGADEQFF. The full variable domain, completed using reference TRBV2 and TRBJ2-1, is EPEVTQTPSHQVTQMGQEVILRCVPISNHLYFYWYRQILGQKVEFLVSFYNNEISEKSEIFDDQFSVERPDGSNFTLKIRSTKLEDSAMYFCASSESRGADEQFFGPGTRLTVL.

The table lists this clonotype with many counts. V usage is TRBV20-1 and J usage is TRBJ2-1, with D maybe TRBD2 (6 bases). Germline V lookup: CDR1 DFQATT, CDR2 SNEGSKA (reference sequence). V lost 0 bases and J lost 0, with 12 bases in between. The CDR3 spans 16 residues. CDR3 sequence: CSARDVAVTSYNEQFF. CDR3 nucleotides: TGCAGTGCTAGAGATGTAGCGGTTACCTCCTACAATGAGCAGTTCTTC.

This clonotype was detected ten times or more. The V gene is TRBV9, the J gene TRBJ1-1; weak D call: TRBD1 (5 bases). The CDR3 is made up of 15 amino acids. CDR1 SGDLS and CDR2 YYNGEE come from the germline V gene. Trimming removed 0 bases at V and 3 bases at J, with 12 bases between. The CDR3 DNA follows: TGTGCCAGCAGCGTAGGAGGGGTGAGTTACACTGAAGCTTTCTTT. Translated: CASSVGGVSYTEAFF.

The chain is built from TRBV4-1 and TRBJ2-1; D remains ambiguous. The germline gives CDR1 MGHRA, CDR2 YSYEKL. The CDR3 sequence is 15 residues long. V lost 4 bases and J lost 4, with 14 bases in between. The CDR3 loop reads CASSPILTSYNEQFF. The CDR3, as DNA: TGCGCCAGCAGCCCCATCCTGACGTCTTACAATGAGCAGTTCTTC.